This TCR beta chain was found in a study of neoadjuvant anti-PD-1 for oral cavity cancer. Across the whole study: Around day 43, patients without progression received a fourth nivolumab dose before surgery. Points from the study as a whole: TCR analyses covered only three patients per response group.

Produced via immunoSEQ multiplex PCR; TCRdb's table is partial and in-frame only. The sample contains 17,000 or so clones, approximately 72% of which appear only once. Comment on this clone: Its matching antigen is unknown.

These oral cavity squamous cell carcinomas were HPV-negative and locally advanced. Analysis of PBMCs was direct, with no culture step. The specimen was PBMCs, collected before nivolumab (anti-PD-1) treatment. This sequence was found in a person aged 40-85 years with oral cavity squamous cell carcinoma.

In DNA, the CDR3 is TGCGCCAGCAGCCGCGCCCTGAACACTGAAGCTTTCTTT. As protein: CASSRALNTEAFF. The chain has TRBV4-1 and TRBJ1-1; D unclear. Germline CDR1 reads MGHRA; CDR2 reads YSYEKL. This CDR3 region has 13 residues. Trimming took off 4 bases at V and 0 bases at J, with 6 bases between the two ends.